This T cell receptor beta chain was observed in a study of CD8 T cells in ankylosing spondylitis. The study's findings and limits: Clones linked to disease were reported to show significant enrichment in matched ankylosing spondylitis synovial fluid. Typical of ankylosing spondylitis blood, it appeared, was a TCR beta motif of roughly eight highly homologous variants. Past research had described some motif variants in reactive arthritis synovial fluid and blood.

Quantitative 5'-RACE with molecular barcodes produced the TCR beta libraries. TCRdb passed the 5' RACE reads through MiXCR, listing each CDR3 protein once. The sample consists of 250,000 to 400,000 distinct CDR3 sequences, 11% of them appearing once. In the case of this clonotype: Antigen unknown.

The CDR3 is made up of 17 amino acids. Sequences were obtained from blood, either unsorted or a sorted T cell fraction (not recorded which). The chain carries TRBV21-1 and TRBJ1-4; the DNA was not used to check the table's D call, TRBD1. TRBV21-1 is given as a pseudogene. This TCR was sampled from a female donor with ankylosing spondylitis or in good health (not recorded which). The CDR3 DNA is TGTGCCAGCAGCAACCGGGACAGGGAAATTACTAATGAAAAACTGTTTTTT. Its protein product is CASSNRDREITNEKLFF.